The rows below give T cell receptor beta chains drawn from one sample of a study of blood T cells in healthy people across ages. From the 5' RACE reads, TCRdb called clonotypes with MiXCR, one entry per CDR3 protein. The repertoire holds hundreds of thousands of distinct CDR3 sequences, with around a fifth as singletons. Material: blood. The receptor set was obtained from a man between 70 and 80 years old in good health. The CDR3 runs from the conserved cysteine through the conserved F or W. The order of the fields is clone size, D gene, V gene, J gene, CDR3 DNA, CDR3 protein. D genes are given only for firm matches. Expanded clones get a size class; other rows say once, few or many, or leave the size out.

clone size: once
D gene: NA
V gene: TRBV20-1
J gene: TRBJ1-5
CDR3 DNA: TGCAGTGCCTTTCGGGGAGGCAGCAATCAGCCCCAGCATTTT
CDR3 protein: CSAFRGGSNQPQHF

clone size: few
D gene: NA
V gene: TRBV29-1
J gene: TRBJ2-2
CDR3 DNA: TGCAGCGTAGACGTCGACCGAACCGGGGAGCTGTTTTTT
CDR3 protein: CSVDVDRTGELFF

clone size: NA
D gene: TRBD2
V gene: TRBV3-1
J gene: TRBJ2-2
CDR3 DNA: TGTGCCAGCAGCCAAGTGGGACTAGAAGACGGGGAGCTGTTTTTT
CDR3 protein: CASSQVGLEDGELFF

clone size: NA
D gene: NA
V gene: TRBV20-1
J gene: TRBJ1-2
CDR3 DNA: TGCAGTGCTAGGGACGGGTTAAATGGCTACACCTTC
CDR3 protein: CSARDGLNGYTF

clone size: many
D gene: TRBD2
V gene: TRBV5-1
J gene: TRBJ2-1
CDR3 DNA: TGCGCCAGCAGTGTGATGCTAGCGGGAGAAGGGGAGCAGTTCTTC
CDR3 protein: CASSVMLAGEGEQFF

clone size: few
D gene: NA
V gene: TRBV12-3/TRBV12-4
J gene: TRBJ2-7
CDR3 DNA: TGTGCCAGCAGTTTAATGGCAGGGGACGAGCAGTACTTC
CDR3 protein: CASSLMAGDEQYF

clone size: NA
D gene: TRBD1
V gene: TRBV28
J gene: TRBJ1-2
CDR3 DNA: TGTGCCAGCAGTAAGCCGGGACAGGGGATCTCGGACTATGGCTACACCTTC
CDR3 protein: CASSKPGQGISDYGYTF

clone size: few
D gene: NA
V gene: TRBV5-1
J gene: TRBJ1-1
CDR3 DNA: TGCGCCAGCAGCTTGGGTTTGGATCGGGGTACCACTGAAGCTTTCTTT
CDR3 protein: CASSLGLDRGTTEAFF

clone size: NA
D gene: NA
V gene: TRBV18
J gene: TRBJ2-3
CDR3 DNA: TGTGCCAGCTCACCACGGACCCAGACACGGGAAACAGATACGCAGTATTTT
CDR3 protein: CASSPRTQTRETDTQYF

clone size: NA
D gene: NA
V gene: TRBV5-1
J gene: TRBJ2-5
CDR3 DNA: TGCGCCAGCAGCTTGTCGGGCAGGGGAGGAAGAGAGACCCAGTACTTC
CDR3 protein: CASSLSGRGGRETQYF

clone size: few
D gene: NA
V gene: TRBV7-6
J gene: TRBJ1-5
CDR3 DNA: TGTGCCAGCAGCTTAGCGGGGGCTGGAGATACGCAGCATTTT
CDR3 protein: CASSLAGAGDTQHF

clone size: NA
D gene: NA
V gene: TRBV20-1
J gene: TRBJ1-6
CDR3 DNA: TGCAGTGCTAGAGTAGAGGGTAATTCACCCCTCCACTTT
CDR3 protein: CSARVEGNSPLHF

clone size: many
D gene: TRBD1
V gene: TRBV5-1
J gene: TRBJ1-6
CDR3 DNA: TGCGCCAGCAGCCGAGGACAGGCCGTCTCCTATAATTCACCCCTCCACTTT
CDR3 protein: CASSRGQAVSYNSPLHF

clone size: few
D gene: TRBD1
V gene: TRBV28
J gene: TRBJ2-7
CDR3 DNA: TGTGCCAGCAGTTGGGGACAGAGCTCCTACGAGCAGTACTTC
CDR3 protein: CASSWGQSSYEQYF

clone size: NA
D gene: TRBD2
V gene: TRBV7-2
J gene: TRBJ2-3
CDR3 DNA: TGTGCCAGCAGCTTTTCATCCGTCGGGAGGGGCACAGATACGCAGTATTTT
CDR3 protein: CASSFSSVGRGTDTQYF

clone size: NA
D gene: NA
V gene: TRBV18
J gene: TRBJ2-1
CDR3 DNA: TGTGCCAGCTCACCAATTGGGGGGGGCCAAAAAAACTACAATGAGCAGTTCTTC
CDR3 protein: CASSPIGGGQKNYNEQFF

clone size: NA
D gene: NA
V gene: TRBV2
J gene: TRBJ1-6
CDR3 DNA: TGTGCCAGCAGTGTAGGTCCGGGGAATTCACCCCTCCACTTT
CDR3 protein: CASSVGPGNSPLHF

clone size: NA
D gene: NA
V gene: TRBV5-1
J gene: TRBJ1-1
CDR3 DNA: TGCGCCAGCAGCCAACCAACAGGGATGCCCACTGAAGCTTTCTTT
CDR3 protein: CASSQPTGMPTEAFF

clone size: NA
D gene: NA
V gene: TRBV10-2
J gene: TRBJ1-2
CDR3 DNA: TGCGCCAGCAGTGAGTCGCCTCTGTATGGCTACACCTTC
CDR3 protein: CASSESPLYGYTF

clone size: few
D gene: NA
V gene: TRBV7-9
J gene: TRBJ2-1
CDR3 DNA: TGTGCCAGCAGCTTAGACGGGGGAGGTGGCAATGAGCAGTTCTTC
CDR3 protein: CASSLDGGGGNEQFF

clone size: NA
D gene: TRBD1
V gene: TRBV20-1
J gene: TRBJ2-7
CDR3 DNA: TGCAGTGCTTCTGGGACAGGAGTTTTCTACGAGCAGTACTTC
CDR3 protein: CSASGTGVFYEQYF

clone size: NA
D gene: NA
V gene: TRBV20-1
J gene: TRBJ2-6
CDR3 DNA: TGCAGTGCACCATCATCTGGGGCCAACGTCCTGACTTTC
CDR3 protein: CSAPSSGANVLTF

clone size: NA
D gene: NA
V gene: TRBV12-3/TRBV12-4
J gene: TRBJ2-1
CDR3 DNA: TGTGCCAGCAGCTTTGCGAGTAGACCATACAATGAGCAGTTCTTC
CDR3 protein: CASSFASRPYNEQFF

clone size: many
D gene: NA
V gene: TRBV10-3
J gene: TRBJ1-2
CDR3 DNA: TGTGCCATCAGTGCCGGGACACCAAGAATTGGCTACACCTTC
CDR3 protein: CAISAGTPRIGYTF

clone size: few
D gene: TRBD1
V gene: TRBV25-1
J gene: TRBJ1-1
CDR3 DNA: TGTGCCAGCAGTGTTCCGGGACAGAGGATGAACACTGAAGCTTTCTTT
CDR3 protein: CASSVPGQRMNTEAFF

clone size: few
D gene: NA
V gene: TRBV5-8
J gene: TRBJ2-2
CDR3 DNA: TGTGCCAGCAGTGGTTTGGGATTCAACACCGGGGAGCTGTTTTTT
CDR3 protein: CASSGLGFNTGELFF

clone size: NA
D gene: NA
V gene: TRBV20-1
J gene: TRBJ1-1
CDR3 DNA: TGCAGTGCGCCAGGGTTATCTGAAGCTTTCTTT
CDR3 protein: CSAPGLSEAFF

clone size: few
D gene: NA
V gene: TRBV19
J gene: TRBJ2-1
CDR3 DNA: TGTGCCAGTAGTAGGTTGAGGCAGCACGTTCTCTCCAATGAGCAGTTCTTC
CDR3 protein: CASSRLRQHVLSNEQFF

clone size: NA
D gene: NA
V gene: TRBV6-2/TRBV6-3
J gene: TRBJ1-2
CDR3 DNA: TGTGCCAGCACGACAGGATGGGGCTACACCTTC
CDR3 protein: CASTTGWGYTF

clone size: few
D gene: NA
V gene: TRBV11-2
J gene: TRBJ1-6
CDR3 DNA: TGTGCCAGCAGCTTAGAGACGGGTGTTAATTCACCCCTCCACTTT
CDR3 protein: CASSLETGVNSPLHF

clone size: few
D gene: NA
V gene: TRBV6-5
J gene: TRBJ1-2
CDR3 DNA: TGTGCCGCGCAGACCGGGCTCCTCTATGGCTACACCTTC
CDR3 protein: CAAQTGLLYGYTF

clone size: NA
D gene: NA
V gene: TRBV9
J gene: TRBJ1-1
CDR3 DNA: TGTGCCAGCAGCGTAGCGCGGCCCGGGAACACTGAAGCTTTCTTT
CDR3 protein: CASSVARPGNTEAFF

clone size: NA
D gene: NA
V gene: TRBV7-3
J gene: TRBJ2-1
CDR3 DNA: TGTGCCAGCAGCTCCGAGGGGGAGCAGTTCTTC
CDR3 protein: CASSSEGEQFF

clone size: few
D gene: NA
V gene: TRBV4-3
J gene: TRBJ2-3
CDR3 DNA: TGCGCCAGCAGCCAGACTCCCCAGGGCATTACGCAGTATTTT
CDR3 protein: CASSQTPQGITQYF

clone size: few
D gene: NA
V gene: TRBV3-1
J gene: TRBJ2-1
CDR3 DNA: TGTGCCAGCAGCCAAGATTTTGCGACAAGTTCCTACAATGAGCAGTTCTTC
CDR3 protein: CASSQDFATSSYNEQFF

clone size: few
D gene: NA
V gene: TRBV20-1
J gene: TRBJ2-7
CDR3 DNA: TGCAGTGCTAGGGGCGGGTTCACCTACGAGCAGTACTTC
CDR3 protein: CSARGGFTYEQYF

clone size: few
D gene: NA
V gene: TRBV6-5
J gene: TRBJ2-5
CDR3 DNA: TGTGCCAGCAGTCCCCGACGGGGTATGGAGACCCAGTACTTC
CDR3 protein: CASSPRRGMETQYF

clone size: few
D gene: NA
V gene: TRBV12-3/TRBV12-4
J gene: TRBJ1-1
CDR3 DNA: TGTGCCAGCACCCCGACCTCCCGGGGGGCTCACACTGAAGCTTTCTTT
CDR3 protein: CASTPTSRGAHTEAFF

clone size: NA
D gene: NA
V gene: TRBV6-2/TRBV6-3
J gene: TRBJ2-1
CDR3 DNA: TGTGCCAGCAGTCAGGAGGGACTGCCTTACAATGAGCAGTTCTTC
CDR3 protein: CASSQEGLPYNEQFF

clone size: many
D gene: NA
V gene: TRBV5-1
J gene: TRBJ1-1
CDR3 DNA: TGCGCCAGCAGCTTGGGGACCGTGAACACTGAAGCTTTCTTT
CDR3 protein: CASSLGTVNTEAFF

clone size: NA
D gene: NA
V gene: TRBV7-3
J gene: TRBJ2-3
CDR3 DNA: TGTGCCAGCAGCTCCAACGGGCCAGGCGCACATACGCAGTATTTT
CDR3 protein: CASSSNGPGAHTQYF

clone size: many
D gene: NA
V gene: TRBV12-3/TRBV12-4
J gene: TRBJ2-5
CDR3 DNA: TGTGCCAGCAGTTTAAAGGCCAAAGAGACCCAGTACTTC
CDR3 protein: CASSLKAKETQYF

clone size: many
D gene: NA
V gene: TRBV29-1
J gene: TRBJ1-2
CDR3 DNA: TGCAGCGTTGAAGATGTGGCAGGGGATGGCTACACCTTC
CDR3 protein: CSVEDVAGDGYTF

clone size: NA
D gene: TRBD2
V gene: TRBV5-1
J gene: TRBJ2-5
CDR3 DNA: TGCGCCAGCAGCCCCCGGACTAGCTTAGCACAAGAGACCCAGTACTTC
CDR3 protein: CASSPRTSLAQETQYF

clone size: many
D gene: TRBD2
V gene: TRBV18
J gene: TRBJ2-3
CDR3 DNA: TGTGCCAGCTCACCAGATCTTAGCGGGACAGATACGCAGTATTTT
CDR3 protein: CASSPDLSGTDTQYF

clone size: NA
D gene: TRBD2
V gene: TRBV5-1
J gene: TRBJ2-3
CDR3 DNA: TGCGCCAGCAGCTTGGCCGGGACTAGACCAGATACGCAGTATTTT
CDR3 protein: CASSLAGTRPDTQYF

clone size: few
D gene: TRBD1
V gene: TRBV12-3/TRBV12-4
J gene: TRBJ1-6
CDR3 DNA: TGTGCCAGCAGTTCGCGGACACAGGGGAATTCACCCCTCCACTTT
CDR3 protein: CASSSRTQGNSPLHF

clone size: few
D gene: NA
V gene: TRBV6-5
J gene: TRBJ2-1
CDR3 DNA: TGTGCCAGCAGTTACGGGGGGTCCTGGTATGAGCAGTTCTTC
CDR3 protein: CASSYGGSWYEQFF

clone size: NA
D gene: NA
V gene: TRBV10-3
J gene: TRBJ1-2
CDR3 DNA: TGTGCCATCAGTCCATTAGGGGCCCAGACTAGCTATGGCTACACCTTC
CDR3 protein: CAISPLGAQTSYGYTF

clone size: NA
D gene: NA
V gene: TRBV7-3
J gene: TRBJ2-5
CDR3 DNA: TGTGCCAGCAGCTTAACGTTGGGTCAAGAGACCCAGTACTTC
CDR3 protein: CASSLTLGQETQYF

clone size: NA
D gene: NA
V gene: TRBV2
J gene: TRBJ2-3
CDR3 DNA: TGTGCCACCGGCACAGGGTCCGATACGCAGTATTTT
CDR3 protein: CATGTGSDTQYF

clone size: NA
D gene: TRBD1
V gene: TRBV7-9
J gene: TRBJ1-1
CDR3 DNA: TGTGCCAGCAGGCCGACAGGGGGCGGAACTGAAGCTTTCTTT
CDR3 protein: CASRPTGGGTEAFF

clone size: NA
D gene: TRBD1
V gene: TRBV7-3
J gene: TRBJ2-3
CDR3 DNA: TGTGCCAGCAGCTTAACGGACAGGGGGAACACAGATACGCAGTATTTT
CDR3 protein: CASSLTDRGNTDTQYF

clone size: NA
D gene: NA
V gene: TRBV5-1
J gene: TRBJ2-7
CDR3 DNA: TGCGCCAGCAGCTCGACGGTTATCGCCGAGCAGTACTTC
CDR3 protein: CASSSTVIAEQYF